A selection of T cell receptor beta chains follows, all from one sample in a study of PD-L1 blockade in urothelial cancer. Repertoires were generated with immunoSEQ multiplex PCR, while TCRdb's copy carries only in-frame clones and drops some. This table has about 19,000 clones, about 83% appearing once. Source: PBMCs, taken around atezolizumab (anti-PD-L1) treatment. The receptor set was obtained from a man aged 45-60 years with urothelial cancer. Each CDR3 is given with its conserved first and last residue. Fields, in order: V gene, clone size, J gene, D gene, CDR3 DNA, CDR3 protein. The D gene is left open where the match is weak. The size entry is marked missing in some rows and otherwise reads once, few, many or a size class.

V gene: TRBV9
clone size: -
J gene: TRBJ2-5
D gene: TRBD2
CDR3 DNA: TGTGCCAGCAGCGTGGGACGGACTAGCGGGAACCAAGAGACCCAGTACTTC
CDR3 protein: CASSVGRTSGNQETQYF

V gene: TRBV19
clone size: -
J gene: TRBJ2-1
D gene: TRBD1
CDR3 DNA: TGTGCCAGTAGTATGTACGGACAGGGGGGATCCCATGAGCAGTTCTTC
CDR3 protein: CASSMYGQGGSHEQFF

V gene: TRBV19
clone size: -
J gene: TRBJ2-7
D gene: -
CDR3 DNA: TGTGCCAGTAGTCCCACTAAGGGAGACTACGAGCAGTACTTC
CDR3 protein: CASSPTKGDYEQYF

V gene: TRBV6-4
clone size: once
J gene: TRBJ2-3
D gene: -
CDR3 DNA: TGTGCCAGCAGTGAACTGGGCAGCACAGATACGCAGTATTTT
CDR3 protein: CASSELGSTDTQYF

V gene: TRBV2
clone size: -
J gene: TRBJ2-5
D gene: TRBD2
CDR3 DNA: TGTGCCAGCAGCCTGGAGGGACTAGGCCAAGAGACCCAGTACTTC
CDR3 protein: CASSLEGLGQETQYF

V gene: TRBV6-4
clone size: medium-sized
J gene: TRBJ2-3
D gene: TRBD2
CDR3 DNA: TGTGCCAGCAGTGAGGAAGGTAGCGGGGGAGATACGCAGTATTTT
CDR3 protein: CASSEEGSGGDTQYF

V gene: TRBV27
clone size: -
J gene: TRBJ2-1
D gene: TRBD2
CDR3 DNA: TGTGCCAGCAGTTCCGGACTAGCGGTGTACAATGAGCAGTTCTTC
CDR3 protein: CASSSGLAVYNEQFF

V gene: TRBV27
clone size: -
J gene: TRBJ1-5
D gene: TRBD1
CDR3 DNA: TGTGCCAGCAGGCGCGTCGGGACAGGGTTTCAGCCCCAGCATTTT
CDR3 protein: CASRRVGTGFQPQHF

V gene: TRBV29-1
clone size: -
J gene: TRBJ1-1
D gene: TRBD1
CDR3 DNA: TGCAGCTTCCGGGACAGGGGGATGAACACTGAAGCTTTCTTT
CDR3 protein: CSFRDRGMNTEAFF

V gene: TRBV19
clone size: once
J gene: TRBJ2-1
D gene: -
CDR3 DNA: TGTGCCAGTAGTACCAGACAGTTGACCTACAATGAGCAGTTCTTC
CDR3 protein: CASSTRQLTYNEQFF

V gene: TRBV18
clone size: -
J gene: TRBJ1-2
D gene: TRBD1
CDR3 DNA: TGTGCCAGCTCACCGCGGGACAGGGCTGGCTATGGCTACACCTTC
CDR3 protein: CASSPRDRAGYGYTF

V gene: TRBV5-1
clone size: -
J gene: TRBJ2-5
D gene: -
CDR3 DNA: TGCGCCAGCAGCTTAAGTAATACCCCCGCGGAGACCCAGTACTTC
CDR3 protein: CASSLSNTPAETQYF

V gene: TRBV10-1
clone size: -
J gene: TRBJ2-3
D gene: -
CDR3 DNA: TGCGCCAGCAGTGAGTCTCGCACAACAGATACGCAGTATTTT
CDR3 protein: CASSESRTTDTQYF

V gene: TRBV7-8
clone size: -
J gene: TRBJ1-1
D gene: -
CDR3 DNA: TGTGCCAGCAGCTTTACAGGGCTTGAAGCTTTCTTT
CDR3 protein: CASSFTGLEAFF

V gene: TRBV29-1
clone size: -
J gene: TRBJ2-7
D gene: -
CDR3 DNA: TGCAGCGTTGAAGTCAGGGGGGACGAGCAGTACTTC
CDR3 protein: CSVEVRGDEQYF

V gene: TRBV10-3
clone size: -
J gene: TRBJ2-7
D gene: -
CDR3 DNA: TGTGCCATCGGGGAGACCTACGAGCAGTACTTC
CDR3 protein: CAIGETYEQYF

V gene: TRBV7-8
clone size: few
J gene: TRBJ1-2
D gene: -
CDR3 DNA: TGTGCCAGCAGTCCTCGGGAAAACTATGGCTACACCTTC
CDR3 protein: CASSPRENYGYTF

V gene: TRBV6-1
clone size: few
J gene: TRBJ1-1
D gene: -
CDR3 DNA: TGTGCCAGCAGTGCATTGCACACCCGGGCCGCAGGGGCGGGGAACACTGAAGCTTTCTTT
CDR3 protein: CASSALHTRAAGAGNTEAFF

V gene: TRBV2
clone size: -
J gene: TRBJ2-5
D gene: TRBD1
CDR3 DNA: TGTGCCAGCTCTGGACAGGGAGAGACCCAGTACTTC
CDR3 protein: CASSGQGETQYF

V gene: TRBV10-2
clone size: -
J gene: TRBJ2-7
D gene: -
CDR3 DNA: TGCGCCACCGCCTCCTACGAGCAGTACTTC
CDR3 protein: CATASYEQYF

V gene: TRBV19
clone size: -
J gene: TRBJ2-2
D gene: -
CDR3 DNA: TGTGCCAGTAGTTGGACACCAGGGACCGGGGAGCTGTTTTTT
CDR3 protein: CASSWTPGTGELFF

V gene: TRBV5-1
clone size: -
J gene: TRBJ1-1
D gene: -
CDR3 DNA: TGCGCCAGCAGCCAAACCTCCGCGGGGAGAGTTGGGATAGCTTTCTTT
CDR3 protein: CASSQTSAGRVGIAFF

V gene: TRBV7-2
clone size: -
J gene: TRBJ2-3
D gene: -
CDR3 DNA: TGTGCCAGCAGCTTAGGGACTAGCACAGATACGCAGTATTTT
CDR3 protein: CASSLGTSTDTQYF

V gene: TRBV14
clone size: -
J gene: TRBJ2-1
D gene: -
CDR3 DNA: TGTGCCAGCAGCCAAGAAAGTGCACTAAGAGGGAATGAGCAGTTCTTC
CDR3 protein: CASSQESALRGNEQFF

V gene: TRBV25-1
clone size: -
J gene: TRBJ1-2
D gene: TRBD1
CDR3 DNA: TGTGCCAGCAGGTTGGGACAGGTCGGGGGCTACACCTTC
CDR3 protein: CASRLGQVGGYTF

V gene: TRBV14
clone size: -
J gene: TRBJ1-1
D gene: -
CDR3 DNA: TGTGCCAGCAGCCGCCGGGATCGTTCACAAGAAGCTTTCTTT
CDR3 protein: CASSRRDRSQEAFF

V gene: TRBV6-6
clone size: -
J gene: TRBJ1-2
D gene: TRBD1
CDR3 DNA: TGTGCCAGCAGTGGGAAGGACAGGGGGCTGTATGGCTACACCTTC
CDR3 protein: CASSGKDRGLYGYTF

V gene: TRBV18
clone size: few
J gene: TRBJ2-1
D gene: TRBD2
CDR3 DNA: TGTGCCAGCTCACCACCATTGGCGGGGGGCGTAAATGAGCAGTTCTTC
CDR3 protein: CASSPPLAGGVNEQFF

V gene: TRBV5-6
clone size: -
J gene: TRBJ2-3
D gene: TRBD2
CDR3 DNA: TGTGCCAGCAGCCTAGCGGGGGGGGGAGATACGCAGTATTTT
CDR3 protein: CASSLAGGGDTQYF

V gene: TRBV21-1
clone size: -
J gene: TRBJ1-2
D gene: -
CDR3 DNA: TGTGCCAGCAGCAAATCAGAGGACAGGGCAGACGATCAACAGACGCCCTATGGCTACACCTTC
CDR3 protein: CASSKSEDRADDQQTPYGYTF

V gene: TRBV5-5
clone size: -
J gene: TRBJ2-1
D gene: TRBD1
CDR3 DNA: TGTGCCAGCAGCTCTGGGACAGGGGTGGGGCAGTTCTTC
CDR3 protein: CASSSGTGVGQFF

V gene: TRBV7-2
clone size: -
J gene: TRBJ1-2
D gene: -
CDR3 DNA: TGTGCCAGCAGCTTAGCATTAGGACAGTCTCGGCGCTACACCTTC
CDR3 protein: CASSLALGQSRRYTF

V gene: TRBV6-1
clone size: -
J gene: TRBJ2-2
D gene: TRBD2
CDR3 DNA: TGTGCCAGCAGTGCCTCTCAGGGAGGGGAACCCGGGGAGCTGTTTTTT
CDR3 protein: CASSASQGGEPGELFF